What follows is one T cell receptor beta chain and its context. Its target is unknown. From germline, CDR1 is GTSNPN and CDR2 SVGIG (reference sequence). This CDR3 contains 17 residues. The ends were cut back, 0 bases at V and 4 bases at J, with 18 bases in the middle. This table comes from immunoSEQ multiplex PCR, and its TCRdb copy is limited to in-frame clones, with some not included. The sample yields around 27,000 clones, approximately 96% seen once. This specimen belongs to a study of monozygotic twins with cystic fibrosis. Study conclusions and caveats: The repertoire was suggested to be naive-dominated, clonality median about 0.01.

The sequenced sample was blood. The TCR comes from a girl aged 2 to 9 with cystic fibrosis. The rearrangement links TRBV30 to TRBJ2-2; D possibly uses TRBD1 or TRBD2 (6 bases each). For the CDR3, the DNA is TGTGCCTGGAGTGTAACTCTTGCACAGGGAGGCACCGGGGAGCTGTTTTTT. This encodes CAWSVTLAQGGTGELFF. Using reference TRBV30 and TRBJ2-2 for the parts outside the CDR3, the full variable domain is SQTIHQWPATLVQPVGSPLSLECTVEGTSNPNLYWYRQAAGRGLQLLFYSVGIGQISSEVPQNLSASRPQDRQFILSSKKLLLSDSGFYLCAWSVTLAQGGTGELFFGEGSRLTVL.